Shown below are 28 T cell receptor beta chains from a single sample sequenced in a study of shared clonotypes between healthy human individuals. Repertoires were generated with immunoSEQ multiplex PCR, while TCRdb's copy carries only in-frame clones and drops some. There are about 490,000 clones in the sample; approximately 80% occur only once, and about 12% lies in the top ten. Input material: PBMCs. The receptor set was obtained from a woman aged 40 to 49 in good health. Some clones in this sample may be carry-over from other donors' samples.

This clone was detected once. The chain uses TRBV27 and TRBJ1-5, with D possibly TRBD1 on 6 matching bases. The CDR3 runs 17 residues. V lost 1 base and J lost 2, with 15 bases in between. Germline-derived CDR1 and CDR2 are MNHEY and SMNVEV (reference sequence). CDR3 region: CASSLCPTRGGNQPQHF. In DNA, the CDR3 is TGTGCCAGCAGTTTATGCCCTACCAGGGGAGGCAATCAGCCCCAGCATTTT.

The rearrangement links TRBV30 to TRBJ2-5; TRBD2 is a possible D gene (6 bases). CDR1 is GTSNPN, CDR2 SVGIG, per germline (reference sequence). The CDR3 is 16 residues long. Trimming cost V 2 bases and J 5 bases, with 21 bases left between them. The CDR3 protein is CAWSPTSGWRTETQYF. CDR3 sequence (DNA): TGTGCCTGGAGTCCAACCAGCGGGTGGCGGACGGAGACCCAGTACTTC.

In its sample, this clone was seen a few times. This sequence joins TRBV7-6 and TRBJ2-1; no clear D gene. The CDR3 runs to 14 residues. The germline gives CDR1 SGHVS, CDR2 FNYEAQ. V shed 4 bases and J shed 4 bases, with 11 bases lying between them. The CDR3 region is CASSYKGTYNEQFF. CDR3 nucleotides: TGTGCCAGCAGCTACAAGGGCACTTACAATGAGCAGTTCTTC. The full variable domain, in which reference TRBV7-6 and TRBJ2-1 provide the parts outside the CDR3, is GAGVSQSPRYKVTKRGQDVALRCDPISGHVSLYWYRQALGQGPEFLTYFNYEAQQDKSGLPNDRFSAERPEGSISTLTIQRTEQRDSAMYRCASSYKGTYNEQFFGPGTRLTVL.

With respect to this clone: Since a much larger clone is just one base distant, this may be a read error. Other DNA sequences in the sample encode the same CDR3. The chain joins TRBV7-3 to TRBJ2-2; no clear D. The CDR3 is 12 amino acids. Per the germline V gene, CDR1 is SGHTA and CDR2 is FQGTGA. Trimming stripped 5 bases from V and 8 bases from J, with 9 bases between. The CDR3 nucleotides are TGTGCCAGCAGCCCGAGTTCAGGGGAGCTGTTTTTT. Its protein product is CASSPSSGELFF.

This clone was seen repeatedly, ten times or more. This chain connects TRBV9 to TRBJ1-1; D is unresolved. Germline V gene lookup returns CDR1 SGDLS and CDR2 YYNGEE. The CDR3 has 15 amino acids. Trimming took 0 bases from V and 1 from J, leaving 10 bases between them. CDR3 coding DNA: TGTGCCAGCAGCGTAGCTCCCACCAGGAACACTGAAGCTTTCTTT. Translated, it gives CASSVAPTRNTEAFF.

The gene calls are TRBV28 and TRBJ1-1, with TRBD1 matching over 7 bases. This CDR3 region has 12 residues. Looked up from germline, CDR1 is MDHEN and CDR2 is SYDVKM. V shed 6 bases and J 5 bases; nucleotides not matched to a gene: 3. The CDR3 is CASRPQGTEAFF. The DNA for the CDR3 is TGTGCCAGCAGACCACAGGGGACTGAAGCTTTCTTT.

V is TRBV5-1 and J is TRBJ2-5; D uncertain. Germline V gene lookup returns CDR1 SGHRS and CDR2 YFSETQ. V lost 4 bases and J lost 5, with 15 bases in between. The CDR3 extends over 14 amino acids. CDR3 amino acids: CASSHGPGVETQYF. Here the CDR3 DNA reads TGCGCCAGCAGCCACGGACCAGGCGTGGAGACCCAGTACTTC. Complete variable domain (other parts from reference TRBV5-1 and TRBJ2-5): KAGVTQTPRYLIKTRGQQVTLSCSPISGHRSVSWYQQTPGQGLQFLFEYFSETQRNKGNFPGRFSGRQFSNSRSEMNVSTLELGDSALYLCASSHGPGVETQYFGPGTRLLVL.

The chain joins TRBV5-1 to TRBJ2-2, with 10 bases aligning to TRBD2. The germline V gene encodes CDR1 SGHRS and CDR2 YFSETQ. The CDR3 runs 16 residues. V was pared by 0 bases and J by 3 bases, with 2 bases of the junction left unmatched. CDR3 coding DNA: TGCGCCAGCAGCTTGGCAGGACTAGCGGACACCGGGGAGCTGTTTTTT. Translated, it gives CASSLAGLADTGELFF. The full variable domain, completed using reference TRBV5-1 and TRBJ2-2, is KAGVTQTPRYLIKTRGQQVTLSCSPISGHRSVSWYQQTPGQGLQFLFEYFSETQRNKGNFPGRFSGRQFSNSRSEMNVSTLELGDSALYLCASSLAGLADTGELFFGEGSRLTVL.

CDR3 in amino acids: CASSLRQGAYEQFF. The CDR3 DNA is TGTGCCAGCAGCTTGCGACAGGGGGCGTATGAGCAGTTCTTC. The chain couples TRBV7-3 to TRBJ2-1; TRBD1 matches at 10 bases. The CDR3 covers 14 residues. Germline CDR1 SGHTA, CDR2 FQGTGA. Trimming cost V 3 bases and J 8 bases; bases outside gene matches: 4.

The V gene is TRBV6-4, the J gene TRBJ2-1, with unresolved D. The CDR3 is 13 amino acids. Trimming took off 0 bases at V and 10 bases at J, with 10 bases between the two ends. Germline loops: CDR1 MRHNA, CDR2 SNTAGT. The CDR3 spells CASSDSARTEQFF. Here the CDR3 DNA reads TGTGCCAGCAGTGACTCGGCAAGGACGGAGCAGTTCTTC.

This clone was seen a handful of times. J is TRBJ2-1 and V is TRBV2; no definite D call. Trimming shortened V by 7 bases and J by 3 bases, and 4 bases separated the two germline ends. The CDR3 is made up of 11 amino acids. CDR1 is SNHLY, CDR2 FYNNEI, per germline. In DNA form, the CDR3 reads TGTGCCAGCACCAACTACAATGAGCAGTTCTTC. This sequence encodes CASTNYNEQFF.

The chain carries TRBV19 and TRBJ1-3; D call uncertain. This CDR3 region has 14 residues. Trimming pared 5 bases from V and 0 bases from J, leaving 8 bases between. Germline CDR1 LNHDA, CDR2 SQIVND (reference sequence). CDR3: CASSSPLSGNTIYF. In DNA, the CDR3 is TGTGCCAGTAGTTCCCCCCTCTCTGGAAACACCATATATTTT.

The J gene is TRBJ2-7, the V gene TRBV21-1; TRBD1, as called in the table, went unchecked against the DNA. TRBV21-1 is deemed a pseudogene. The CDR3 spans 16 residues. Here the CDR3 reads CASSKGRRGLPYEQYF. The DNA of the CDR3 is TGTGCCAGCAGCAAAGGAAGGAGGGGGCTACCCTACGAGCAGTACTTC.

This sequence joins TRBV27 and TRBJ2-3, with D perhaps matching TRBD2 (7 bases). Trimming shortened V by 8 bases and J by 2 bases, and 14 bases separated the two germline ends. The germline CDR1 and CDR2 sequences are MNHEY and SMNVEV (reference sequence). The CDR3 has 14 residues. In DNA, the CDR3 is TGTGCCAGCGGAAGGGGGGGGCACACAGATACGCAGTATTTT. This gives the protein CASGRGGHTDTQYF.

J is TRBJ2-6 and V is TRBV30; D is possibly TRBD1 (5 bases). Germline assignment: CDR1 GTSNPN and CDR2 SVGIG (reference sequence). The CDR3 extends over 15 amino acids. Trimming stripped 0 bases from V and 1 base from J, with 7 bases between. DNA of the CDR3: TGTGCCTGGAGTGTCTCAGGGTCTGGGGCCAACGTCCTGACTTTC. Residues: CAWSVSGSGANVLTF.

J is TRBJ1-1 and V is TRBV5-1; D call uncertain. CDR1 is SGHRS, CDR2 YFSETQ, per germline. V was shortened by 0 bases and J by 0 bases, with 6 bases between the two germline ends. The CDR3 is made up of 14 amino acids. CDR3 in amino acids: CASSLEWMNTEAFF. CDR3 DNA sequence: TGCGCCAGCAGCTTGGAGTGGATGAACACTGAAGCTTTCTTT.

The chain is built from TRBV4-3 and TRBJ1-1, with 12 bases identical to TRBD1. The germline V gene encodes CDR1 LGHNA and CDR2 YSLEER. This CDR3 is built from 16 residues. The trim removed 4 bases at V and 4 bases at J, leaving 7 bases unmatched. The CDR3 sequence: CASSLGTGGRGTEAFF. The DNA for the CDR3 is TGCGCCAGCAGCCTTGGGACAGGGGGCAGGGGCACTGAAGCTTTCTTT.

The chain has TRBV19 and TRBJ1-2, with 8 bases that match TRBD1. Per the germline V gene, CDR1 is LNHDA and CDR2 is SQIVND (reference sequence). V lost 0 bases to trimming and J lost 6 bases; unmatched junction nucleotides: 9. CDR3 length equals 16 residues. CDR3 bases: TGTGCCAGTAGTATAGAGAGGACAGGGAGGAACAATGGCTACACCTTC. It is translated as CASSIERTGRNNGYTF.

CDR3: CASSLGGPNTEAFF. The CDR3 coding sequence is TGCGCCAGCAGCTTGGGGGGGCCGAACACTGAAGCTTTCTTT. The chain joins TRBV5-1 to TRBJ1-1; possible D gene TRBD1, 6 bases. The CDR3 has 14 amino acids. V shed 0 bases and J shed 1 base, with 7 bases lying between them. Germline V CDR1 and CDR2: SGHRS, YFSETQ.

The CDR3 sequence is CASSLLTGGLRREQYF. CDR3 nucleotide sequence: TGCGCCAGCAGCCTCTTGACAGGGGGCTTAAGGCGCGAGCAGTACTTC. This chain links TRBV4-1 with TRBJ2-7, with 10 positions matching TRBD1. The CDR3 length is 16 residues. The germline V gene has CDR1 MGHRA and CDR2 YSYEKL. V lost 4 bases, J lost 6 bases, and 12 bases stayed unmatched.

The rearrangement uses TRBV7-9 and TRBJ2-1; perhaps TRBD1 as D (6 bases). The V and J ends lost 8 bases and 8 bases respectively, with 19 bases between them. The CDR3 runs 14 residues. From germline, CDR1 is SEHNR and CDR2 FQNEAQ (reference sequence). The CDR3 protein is CASAGTTNVDEQFF. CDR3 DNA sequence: TGTGCCAGCGCCGGGACAACAAACGTGGATGAGCAGTTCTTC.

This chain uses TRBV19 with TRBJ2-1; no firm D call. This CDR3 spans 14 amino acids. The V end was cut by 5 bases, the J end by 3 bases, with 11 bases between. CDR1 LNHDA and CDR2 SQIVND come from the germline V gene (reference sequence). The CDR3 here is CASSDTGHYNEQFF. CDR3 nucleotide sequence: TGTGCCAGTAGTGACACCGGGCACTACAATGAGCAGTTCTTC. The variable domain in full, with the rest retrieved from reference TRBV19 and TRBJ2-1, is DGGITQSPKYLFRKEGQNVTLSCEQNLNHDAMYWYRQDPGQGLRLIYYSQIVNDFQKGDIAEGYSVSREKKESFPLTVTSAQKNPTAFYLCASSDTGHYNEQFFGPGTRLTVL.

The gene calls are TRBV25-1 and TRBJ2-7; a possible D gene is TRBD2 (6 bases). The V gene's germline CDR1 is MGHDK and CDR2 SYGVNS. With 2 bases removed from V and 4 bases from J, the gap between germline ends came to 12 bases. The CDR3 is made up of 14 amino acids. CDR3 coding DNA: TGTGCCAGCAGTGAAAATACGGGAGTTTACGAGCAGTACTTC. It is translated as CASSENTGVYEQYF.

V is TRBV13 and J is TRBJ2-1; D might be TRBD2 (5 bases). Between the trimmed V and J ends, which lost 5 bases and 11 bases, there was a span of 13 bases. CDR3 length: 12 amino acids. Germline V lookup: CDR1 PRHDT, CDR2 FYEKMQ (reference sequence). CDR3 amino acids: CASSPRAVKQFF. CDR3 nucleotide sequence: TGTGCCAGCAGCCCCCGAGCGGTAAAGCAGTTCTTC.

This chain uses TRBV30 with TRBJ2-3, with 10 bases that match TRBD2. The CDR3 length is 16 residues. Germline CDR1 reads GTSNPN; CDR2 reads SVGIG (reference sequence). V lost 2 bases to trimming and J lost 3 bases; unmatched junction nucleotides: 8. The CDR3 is CAWSPRRAGGTDTQYF. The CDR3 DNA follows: TGTGCCTGGAGTCCACGGCGAGCGGGAGGGACAGATACGCAGTATTTT.

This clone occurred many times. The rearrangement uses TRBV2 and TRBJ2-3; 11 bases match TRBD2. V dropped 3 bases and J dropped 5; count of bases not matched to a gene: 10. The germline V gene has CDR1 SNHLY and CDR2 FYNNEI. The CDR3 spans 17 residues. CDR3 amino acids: CASSDGELAGEEDTQYF. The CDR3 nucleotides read TGTGCCAGCAGTGATGGTGAACTAGCGGGAGAGGAAGATACGCAGTATTTT.

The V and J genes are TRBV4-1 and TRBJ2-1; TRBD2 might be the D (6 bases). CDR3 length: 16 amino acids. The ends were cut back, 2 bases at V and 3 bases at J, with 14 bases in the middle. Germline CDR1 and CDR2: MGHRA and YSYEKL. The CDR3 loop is CASSQSTVADYNEQFF. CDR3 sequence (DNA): TGCGCCAGCAGCCAAAGTACGGTAGCGGACTACAATGAGCAGTTCTTC.

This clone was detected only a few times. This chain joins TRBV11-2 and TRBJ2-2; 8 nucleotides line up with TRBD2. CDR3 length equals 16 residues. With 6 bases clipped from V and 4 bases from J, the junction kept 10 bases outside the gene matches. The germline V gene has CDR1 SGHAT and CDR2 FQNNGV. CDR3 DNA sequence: TGTGCCAGCAGAACCGGGACTAGTGGGGCCACCGGGGAGCTGTTTTTT. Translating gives CASRTGTSGATGELFF.